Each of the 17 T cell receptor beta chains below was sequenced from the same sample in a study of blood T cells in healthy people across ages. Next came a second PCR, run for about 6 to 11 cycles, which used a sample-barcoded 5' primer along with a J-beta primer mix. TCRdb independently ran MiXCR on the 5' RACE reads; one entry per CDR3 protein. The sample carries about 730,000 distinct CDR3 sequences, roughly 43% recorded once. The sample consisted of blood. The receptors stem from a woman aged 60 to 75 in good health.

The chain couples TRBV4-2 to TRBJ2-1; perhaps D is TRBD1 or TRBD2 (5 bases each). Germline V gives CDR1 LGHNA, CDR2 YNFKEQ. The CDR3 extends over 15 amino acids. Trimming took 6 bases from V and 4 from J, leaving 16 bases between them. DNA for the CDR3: TGTGCCAGCAGACCCCTACAGGACTCTTACAATGAGCAGTTCTTC. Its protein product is CASRPLQDSYNEQFF.

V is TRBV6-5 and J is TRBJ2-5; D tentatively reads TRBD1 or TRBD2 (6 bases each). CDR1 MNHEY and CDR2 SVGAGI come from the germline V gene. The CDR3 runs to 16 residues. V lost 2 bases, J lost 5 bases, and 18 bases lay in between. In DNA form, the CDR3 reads TGTGCCAGCAGTTACGCCGGGACACCGGGGAGGGAGACCCAGTACTTC. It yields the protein CASSYAGTPGRETQYF.

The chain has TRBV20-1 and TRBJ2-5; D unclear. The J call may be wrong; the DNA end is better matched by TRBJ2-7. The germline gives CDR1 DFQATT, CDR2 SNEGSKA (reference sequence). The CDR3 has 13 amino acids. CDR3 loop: CSARDVDLCEQYF. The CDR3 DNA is TGCAGTGCTAGAGATGTCGACCTCTGCGAGCAGTACTTC.

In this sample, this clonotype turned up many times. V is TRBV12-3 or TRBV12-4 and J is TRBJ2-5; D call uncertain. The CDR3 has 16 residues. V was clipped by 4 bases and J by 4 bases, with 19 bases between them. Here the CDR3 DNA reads TGTGCCAGCAGTTCAGCTCGAGAATGGGTCGGAGAGACCCAGTACTTC. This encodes CASSSAREWVGETQYF.

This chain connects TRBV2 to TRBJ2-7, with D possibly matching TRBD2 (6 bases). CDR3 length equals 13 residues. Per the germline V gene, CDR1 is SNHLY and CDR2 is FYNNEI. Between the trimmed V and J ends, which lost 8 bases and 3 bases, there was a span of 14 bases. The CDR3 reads CASLRDFSYEQYF. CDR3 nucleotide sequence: TGTGCCAGCTTACGGGACTTCAGCTACGAGCAGTACTTC.

As DNA, the CDR3 is TGTGCCAGCAGTGGGGGACCGAGCTCCTACAATGAGCAGTACTTC. Protein product: CASSGGPSSYNEQYF. The chain joins TRBV2 to TRBJ2-1; D tentatively fits TRBD1 or TRBD2 (5 bases each). The end of the DNA fits TRBJ2-7 better, so the J call may be wrong. The CDR3 extends over 15 amino acids. Germline V gives CDR1 SNHLY, CDR2 FYNNEI.

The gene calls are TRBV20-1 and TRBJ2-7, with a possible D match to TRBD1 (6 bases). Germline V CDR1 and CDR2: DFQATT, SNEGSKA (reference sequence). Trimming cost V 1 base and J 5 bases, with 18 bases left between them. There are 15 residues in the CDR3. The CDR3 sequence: CSARGLGALPNEQYF. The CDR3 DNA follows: TGCAGTGCTAGAGGGTTGGGGGCCCTCCCCAACGAGCAGTACTTC.

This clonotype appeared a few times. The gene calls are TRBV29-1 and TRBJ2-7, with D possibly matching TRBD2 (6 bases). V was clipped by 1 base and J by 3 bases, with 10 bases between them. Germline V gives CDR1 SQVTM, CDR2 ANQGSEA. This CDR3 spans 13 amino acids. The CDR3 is CSVEAGDDYEQYF. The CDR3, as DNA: TGCAGCGTTGAAGCGGGAGATGACTACGAGCAGTACTTC.

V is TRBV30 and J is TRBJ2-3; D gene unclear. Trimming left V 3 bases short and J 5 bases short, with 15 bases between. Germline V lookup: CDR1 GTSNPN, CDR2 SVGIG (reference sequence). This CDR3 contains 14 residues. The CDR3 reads CAWRPMTWGDTQYF. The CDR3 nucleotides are TGTGCCTGGAGACCGATGACTTGGGGAGATACGCAGTATTTT. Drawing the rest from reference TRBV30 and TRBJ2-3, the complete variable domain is SQTIHQWPATLVQPVGSPLSLECTVEGTSNPNLYWYRQAAGRGLQLLFYSVGIGQISSEVPQNLSASRPQDRQFILSSKKLLLSDSGFYLCAWRPMTWGDTQYFGPGTRLTVL.

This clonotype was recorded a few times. CDR3 sequence: CSARRAGGFYNEQFF. CDR3 sequence (DNA): TGCAGTGCCCGGAGGGCGGGGGGTTTCTACAATGAGCAGTTCTTC. This chain uses TRBV20-1 with TRBJ2-1, with TRBD2 matching 8 bases. This CDR3 has 15 amino acids. From germline, CDR1 is DFQATT and CDR2 SNEGSKA (reference sequence). The V gene end was trimmed by 6 bases and the J gene end by 3 bases; junction bases not matched to a gene: 10.

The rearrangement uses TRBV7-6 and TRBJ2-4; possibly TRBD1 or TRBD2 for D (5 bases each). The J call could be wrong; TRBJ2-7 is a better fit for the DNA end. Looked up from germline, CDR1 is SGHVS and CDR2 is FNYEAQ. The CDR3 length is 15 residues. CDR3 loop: CASSLFERGACEQYF. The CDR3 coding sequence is TGTGCCAGCAGCCTATTCGAGAGAGGGGCTTGCGAGCAGTACTTC.

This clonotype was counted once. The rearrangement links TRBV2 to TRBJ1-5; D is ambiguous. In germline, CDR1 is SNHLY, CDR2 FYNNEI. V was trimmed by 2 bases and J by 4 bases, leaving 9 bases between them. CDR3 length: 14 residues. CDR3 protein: CASSEIQLNQPQHF. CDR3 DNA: TGTGCCAGCAGTGAAATACAGCTAAATCAGCCCCAGCATTTT.

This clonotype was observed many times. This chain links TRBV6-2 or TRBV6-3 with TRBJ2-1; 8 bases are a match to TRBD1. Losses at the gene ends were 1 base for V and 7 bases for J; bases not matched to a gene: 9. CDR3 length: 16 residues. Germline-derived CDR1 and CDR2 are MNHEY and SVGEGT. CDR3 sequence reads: CASSYFLTGGRNEQFF. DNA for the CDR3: TGTGCCAGCAGTTACTTCCTAACAGGGGGTAGGAATGAGCAGTTCTTC.

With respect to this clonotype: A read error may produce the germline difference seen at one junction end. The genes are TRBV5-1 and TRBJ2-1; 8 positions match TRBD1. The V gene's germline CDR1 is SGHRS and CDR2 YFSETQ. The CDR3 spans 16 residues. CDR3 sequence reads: CASSFWTGSSYNERFF. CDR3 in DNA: TGCGCCAGCAGCTTCTGGACAGGGAGCTCCTACAATGAGCGGTTCTTC.

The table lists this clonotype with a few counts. CDR3 in DNA: TGTGCCAGCGCGGGACTAGCGGACAATGAGCAGTTCTTC. This sequence encodes CASAGLADNEQFF. The rearrangement links TRBV2 to TRBJ2-1; 11 positions agree with TRBD2. CDR1 and CDR2 (germline): SNHLY, FYNNEI. The CDR3 has 13 residues. With 8 bases clipped from V and 5 bases from J, the junction kept 2 bases outside the gene matches.

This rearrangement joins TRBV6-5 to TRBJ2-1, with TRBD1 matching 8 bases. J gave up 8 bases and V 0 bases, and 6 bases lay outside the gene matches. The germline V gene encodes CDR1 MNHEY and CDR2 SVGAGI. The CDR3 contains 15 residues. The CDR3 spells CASSYSQGAYHEQFF. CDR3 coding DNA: TGTGCCAGCAGTTACTCGCAGGGGGCTTATCATGAGCAGTTCTTC.

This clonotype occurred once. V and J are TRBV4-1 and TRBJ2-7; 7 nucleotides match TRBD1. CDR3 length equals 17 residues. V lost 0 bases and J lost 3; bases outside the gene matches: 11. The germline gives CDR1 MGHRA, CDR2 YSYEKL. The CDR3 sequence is CASSQDKRHDRDYEQYF. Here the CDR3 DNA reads TGCGCCAGCAGCCAAGATAAGCGGCACGACAGGGACTACGAGCAGTACTTC.